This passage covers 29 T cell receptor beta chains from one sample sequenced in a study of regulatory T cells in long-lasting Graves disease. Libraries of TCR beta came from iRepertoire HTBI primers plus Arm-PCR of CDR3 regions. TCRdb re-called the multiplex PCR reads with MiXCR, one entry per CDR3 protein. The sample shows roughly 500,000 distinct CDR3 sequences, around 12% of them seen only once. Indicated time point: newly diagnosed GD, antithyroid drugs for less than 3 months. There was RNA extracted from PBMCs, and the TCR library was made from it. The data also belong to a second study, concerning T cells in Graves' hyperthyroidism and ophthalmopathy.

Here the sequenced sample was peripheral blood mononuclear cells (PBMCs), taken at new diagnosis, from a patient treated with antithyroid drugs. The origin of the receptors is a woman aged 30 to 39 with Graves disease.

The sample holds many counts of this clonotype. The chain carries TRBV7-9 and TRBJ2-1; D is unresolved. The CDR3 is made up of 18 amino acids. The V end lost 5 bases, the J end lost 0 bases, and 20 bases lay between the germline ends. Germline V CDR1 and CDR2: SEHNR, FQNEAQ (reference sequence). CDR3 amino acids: CASSQYYRTESSYNEQFF. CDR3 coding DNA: TGTGCCAGCAGCCAATATTATCGAACAGAGTCCTCCTACAATGAGCAGTTCTTC. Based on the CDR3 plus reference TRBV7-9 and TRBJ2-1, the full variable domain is DTGVSQNPRHKITKRGQNVTFRCDPISEHNRLYWYRQTLGQGPEFLTYFQNEAQLEKSRLLSDRFSAERPKGSFSTLEIQRTEQGDSAMYLCASSQYYRTESSYNEQFFGPGTRLTVL.

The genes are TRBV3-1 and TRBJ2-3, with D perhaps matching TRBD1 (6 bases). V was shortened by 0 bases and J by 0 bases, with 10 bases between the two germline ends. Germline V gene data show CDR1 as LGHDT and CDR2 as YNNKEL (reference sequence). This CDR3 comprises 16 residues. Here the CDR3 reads CASSQDIGTSTDTQYF. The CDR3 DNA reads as TGTGCCAGCAGCCAAGATATCGGGACAAGCACAGATACGCAGTATTTT.

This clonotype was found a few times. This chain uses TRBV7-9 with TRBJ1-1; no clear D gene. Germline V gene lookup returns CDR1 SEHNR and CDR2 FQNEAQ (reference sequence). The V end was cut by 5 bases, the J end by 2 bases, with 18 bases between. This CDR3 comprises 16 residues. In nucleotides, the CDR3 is TGTGCCAGCAGCACAATGGGTAGGCAGAGCAACACTGAAGCTTTCTTT. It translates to CASSTMGRQSNTEAFF.

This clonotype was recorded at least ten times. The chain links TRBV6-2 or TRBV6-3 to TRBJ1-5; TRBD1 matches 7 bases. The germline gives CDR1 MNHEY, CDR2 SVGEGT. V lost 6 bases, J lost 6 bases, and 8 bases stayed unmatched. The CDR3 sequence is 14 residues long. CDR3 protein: CASRFDRDAQPQHF. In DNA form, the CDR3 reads TGTGCCAGCAGGTTTGACAGGGATGCTCAGCCCCAGCATTTT.

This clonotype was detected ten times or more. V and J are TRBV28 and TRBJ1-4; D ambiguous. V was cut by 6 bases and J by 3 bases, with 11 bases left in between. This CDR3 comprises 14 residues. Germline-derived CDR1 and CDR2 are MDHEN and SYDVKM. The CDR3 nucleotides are TGTGCCAGCAGCGGGAGTCTCCCTAATGAAAAACTGTTTTTT. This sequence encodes CASSGSLPNEKLFF.

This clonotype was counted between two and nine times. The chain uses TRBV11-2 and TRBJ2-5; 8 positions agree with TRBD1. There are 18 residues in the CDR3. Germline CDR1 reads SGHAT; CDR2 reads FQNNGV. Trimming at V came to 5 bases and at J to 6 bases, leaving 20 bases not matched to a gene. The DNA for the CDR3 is TGTGCCAGCAGCGAACGAGCCAAACAGGGGGGAAACGTAAAGACCCAGTACTTC. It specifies CASSERAKQGGNVKTQYF.

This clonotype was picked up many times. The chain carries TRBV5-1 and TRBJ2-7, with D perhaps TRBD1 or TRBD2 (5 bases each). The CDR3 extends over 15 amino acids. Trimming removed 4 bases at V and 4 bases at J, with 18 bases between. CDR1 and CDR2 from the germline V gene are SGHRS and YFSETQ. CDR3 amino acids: CASSLKGPGPYEQYF. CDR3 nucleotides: TGCGCCAGCAGCCTTAAAGGTCCGGGACCTTACGAGCAGTACTTC.

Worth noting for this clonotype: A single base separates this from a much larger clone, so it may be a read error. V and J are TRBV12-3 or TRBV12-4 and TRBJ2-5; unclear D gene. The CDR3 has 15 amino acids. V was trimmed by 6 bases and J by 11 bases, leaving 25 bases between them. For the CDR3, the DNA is TGTGCCAGCAGCCCATCACATACCAAATACAATGAGCAGTACTTC. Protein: CASSPSHTKYNEQYF.

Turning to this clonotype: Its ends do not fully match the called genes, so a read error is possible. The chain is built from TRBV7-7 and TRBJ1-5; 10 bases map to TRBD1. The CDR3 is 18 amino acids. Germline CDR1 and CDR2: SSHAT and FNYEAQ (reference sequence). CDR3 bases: TGTGCTAGCAGCCTGAACCGGACAGGGGGATGTACGACTCAGCCCCAGCATTTT. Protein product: CASSLNRTGGCTTQPQHF.

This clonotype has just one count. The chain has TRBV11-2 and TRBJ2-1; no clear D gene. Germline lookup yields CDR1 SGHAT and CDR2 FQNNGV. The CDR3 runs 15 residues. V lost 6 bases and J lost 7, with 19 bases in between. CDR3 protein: CASSSDLNLLNEQFF. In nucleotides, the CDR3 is TGTGCCAGCAGTTCCGACCTCAACCTGTTAAATGAGCAGTTCTTC.

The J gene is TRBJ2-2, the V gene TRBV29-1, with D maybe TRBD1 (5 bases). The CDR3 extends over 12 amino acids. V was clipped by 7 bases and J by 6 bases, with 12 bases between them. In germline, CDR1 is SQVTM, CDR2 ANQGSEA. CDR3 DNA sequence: TGCAGCGCCAGAACAGGCGCCGGGGAGCTGTTTTTT. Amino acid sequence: CSARTGAGELFF.

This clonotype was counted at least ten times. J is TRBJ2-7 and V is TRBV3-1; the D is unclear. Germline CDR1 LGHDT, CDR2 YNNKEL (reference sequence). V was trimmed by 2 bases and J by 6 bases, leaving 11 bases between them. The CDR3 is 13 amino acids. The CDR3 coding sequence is TGTGCCAGCAGCCAAAATGGCGGAGTCGAGCAGTACTTC. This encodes CASSQNGGVEQYF.

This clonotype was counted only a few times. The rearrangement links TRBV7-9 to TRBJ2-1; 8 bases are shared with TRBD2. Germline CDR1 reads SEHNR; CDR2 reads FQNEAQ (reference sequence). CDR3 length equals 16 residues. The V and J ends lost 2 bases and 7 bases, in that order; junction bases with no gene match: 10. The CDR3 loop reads CASSLLTSEHPNEQFF. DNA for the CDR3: TGTGCCAGCAGCTTATTGACTAGCGAACACCCGAATGAGCAGTTCTTC.

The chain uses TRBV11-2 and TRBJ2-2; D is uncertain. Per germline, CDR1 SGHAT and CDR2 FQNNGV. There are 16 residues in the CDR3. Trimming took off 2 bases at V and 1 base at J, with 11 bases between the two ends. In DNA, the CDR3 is TGTGCCAGCAGCTTATTTCTGGCTCAGAACACCGGGGAGCTGTTTTTT. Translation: CASSLFLAQNTGELFF.

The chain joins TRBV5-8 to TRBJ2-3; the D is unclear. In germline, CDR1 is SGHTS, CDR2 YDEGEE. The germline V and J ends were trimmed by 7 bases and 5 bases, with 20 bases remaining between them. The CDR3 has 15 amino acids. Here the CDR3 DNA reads TGTGCCAGCGGGTTAGGAGTCATCACAAGAGATACGCAGTATTTT. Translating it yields CASGLGVITRDTQYF. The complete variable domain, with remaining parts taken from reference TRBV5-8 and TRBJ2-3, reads EAGVTQSPTHLIKTRGQQATLRCSPISGHTSVYWYQQALGLGLQFLLWYDEGEERNRGNFPPRFSGRQFPNYSSELNVNALELEDSALYLCASGLGVITRDTQYFGPGTRLTVL.

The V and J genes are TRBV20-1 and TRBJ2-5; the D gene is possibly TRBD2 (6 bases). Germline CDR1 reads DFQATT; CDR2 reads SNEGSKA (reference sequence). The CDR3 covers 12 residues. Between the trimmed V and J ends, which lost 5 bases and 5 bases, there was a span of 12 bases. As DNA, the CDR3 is TGCAGTGCTCCGACTAGGGGCGAGACCCAGTACTTC. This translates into CSAPTRGETQYF.

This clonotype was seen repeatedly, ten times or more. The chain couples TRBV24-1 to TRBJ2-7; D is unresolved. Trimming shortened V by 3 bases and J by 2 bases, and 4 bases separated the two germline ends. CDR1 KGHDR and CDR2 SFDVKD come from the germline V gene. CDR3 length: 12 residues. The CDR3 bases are TGTGCCACCAGTGATAATACCTACGAGCAGTACTTC. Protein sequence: CATSDNTYEQYF.

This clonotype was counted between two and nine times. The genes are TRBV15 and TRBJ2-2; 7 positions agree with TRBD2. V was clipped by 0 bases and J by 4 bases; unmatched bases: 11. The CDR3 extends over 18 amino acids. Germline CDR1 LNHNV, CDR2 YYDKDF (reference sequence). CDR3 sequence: CATSRDALGGVGTGELFF. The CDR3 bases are TGTGCCACCAGCAGAGATGCCCTGGGGGGGGTCGGCACCGGGGAGCTGTTTTTT.

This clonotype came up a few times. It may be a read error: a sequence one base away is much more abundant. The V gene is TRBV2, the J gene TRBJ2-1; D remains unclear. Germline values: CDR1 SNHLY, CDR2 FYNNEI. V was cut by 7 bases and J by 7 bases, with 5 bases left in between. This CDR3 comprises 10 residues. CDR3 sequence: CASMKNEQFF. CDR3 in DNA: TGTGCCAGCATGAAGAATGAGCAGTTCTTC.

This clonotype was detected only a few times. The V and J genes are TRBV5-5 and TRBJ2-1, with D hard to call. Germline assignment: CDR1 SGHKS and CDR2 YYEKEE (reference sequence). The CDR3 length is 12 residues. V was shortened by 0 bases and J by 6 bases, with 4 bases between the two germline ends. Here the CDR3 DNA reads TGTGCCAGCAGCTTGGAACTCAATGAGCAGTTCTTC. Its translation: CASSLELNEQFF.

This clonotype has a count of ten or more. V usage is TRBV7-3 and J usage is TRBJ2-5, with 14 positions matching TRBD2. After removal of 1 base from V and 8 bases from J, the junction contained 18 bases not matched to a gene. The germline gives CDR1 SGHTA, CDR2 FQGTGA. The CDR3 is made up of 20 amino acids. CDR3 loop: CASSLRQPFGLAGGRKTQYF. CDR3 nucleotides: TGTGCCAGCAGCTTAAGGCAGCCCTTCGGACTAGCGGGAGGCAGAAAAACCCAGTACTTC.

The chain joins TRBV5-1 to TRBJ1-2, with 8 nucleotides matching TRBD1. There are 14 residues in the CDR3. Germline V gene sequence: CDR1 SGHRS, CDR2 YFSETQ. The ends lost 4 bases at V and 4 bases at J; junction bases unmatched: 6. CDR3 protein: CASSPDGTGYGYTF. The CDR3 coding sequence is TGCGCCAGCAGCCCGGATGGGACAGGCTATGGCTACACCTTC. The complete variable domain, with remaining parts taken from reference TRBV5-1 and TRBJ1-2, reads KAGVTQTPRYLIKTRGQQVTLSCSPISGHRSVSWYQQTPGQGLQFLFEYFSETQRNKGNFPGRFSGRQFSNSRSEMNVSTLELGDSALYLCASSPDGTGYGYTFGSGTRLTVV.

The CDR3 spells CASSALSNTEAFF. The DNA of the CDR3 is TGTGCCAGCAGCGCACTATCGAACACTGAAGCTTTCTTT. The chain uses TRBV6-1 and TRBJ1-1; D gene ambiguous. This CDR3 spans 13 amino acids. The germline V gene encodes CDR1 MNHNS and CDR2 SASEGT. With 6 bases removed from V and 1 base from J, the gap between germline ends came to 9 bases.

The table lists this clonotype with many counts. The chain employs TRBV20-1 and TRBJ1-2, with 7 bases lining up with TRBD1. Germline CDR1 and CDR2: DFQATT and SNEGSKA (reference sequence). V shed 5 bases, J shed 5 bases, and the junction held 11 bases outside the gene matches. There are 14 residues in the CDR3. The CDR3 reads CSAVKNRGWYGYTF. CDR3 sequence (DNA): TGCAGTGCTGTCAAAAACAGGGGTTGGTATGGCTACACCTTC.

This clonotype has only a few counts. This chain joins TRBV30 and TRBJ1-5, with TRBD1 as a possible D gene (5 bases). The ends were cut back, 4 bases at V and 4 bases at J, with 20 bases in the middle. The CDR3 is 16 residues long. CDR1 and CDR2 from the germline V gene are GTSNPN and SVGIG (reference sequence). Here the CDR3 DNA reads TGTGCCTGGACCCTACCCGGTGCAGGGTCGAATCAGCCCCAGCATTTT. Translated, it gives CAWTLPGAGSNQPQHF.

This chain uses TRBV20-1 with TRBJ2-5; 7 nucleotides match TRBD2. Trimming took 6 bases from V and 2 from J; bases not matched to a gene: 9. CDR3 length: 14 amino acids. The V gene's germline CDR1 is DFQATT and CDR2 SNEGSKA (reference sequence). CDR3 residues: CSAKSLADQETQYF. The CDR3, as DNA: TGCAGTGCAAAATCTCTAGCGGATCAAGAGACCCAGTACTTC.

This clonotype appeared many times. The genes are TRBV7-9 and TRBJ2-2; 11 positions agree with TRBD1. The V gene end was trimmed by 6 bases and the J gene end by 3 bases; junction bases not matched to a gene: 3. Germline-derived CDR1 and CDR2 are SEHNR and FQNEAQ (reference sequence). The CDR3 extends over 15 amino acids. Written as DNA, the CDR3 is TGTGCCAGCAGTTGGACAGGGGGCGACACCGGGGAGCTGTTTTTT. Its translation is CASSWTGGDTGELFF.

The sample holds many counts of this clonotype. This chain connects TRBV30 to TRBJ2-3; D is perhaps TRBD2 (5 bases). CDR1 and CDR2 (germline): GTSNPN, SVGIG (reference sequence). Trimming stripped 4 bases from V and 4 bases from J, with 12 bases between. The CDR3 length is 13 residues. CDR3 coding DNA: TGTGCCTGGACCCCGGACTCATCAGATACGCAGTATTTT. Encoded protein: CAWTPDSSDTQYF.

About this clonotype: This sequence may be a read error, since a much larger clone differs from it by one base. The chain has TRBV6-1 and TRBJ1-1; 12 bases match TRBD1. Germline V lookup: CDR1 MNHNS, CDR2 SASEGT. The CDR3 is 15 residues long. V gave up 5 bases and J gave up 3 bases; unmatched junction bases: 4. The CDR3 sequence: CASSRDRGLDTEAFF. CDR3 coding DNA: TGTGCCAGCAGTCGGGACAGGGGGCTCGACACTGAAGCTTTCTTT.